One sample yielded the 9 T cell receptor beta chains listed below, sequenced in a study of breast tumors, draining lymph nodes, adjacent tissues. Samples came from axillary lymph nodes draining the breast cancer. Via MiXCR, TCRdb re-called the multiplex PCR reads, giving one row per CDR3 protein. The table includes around 290,000 distinct CDR3 sequences, roughly 30% detected once. Sample: axillary lymph node tissue. These receptors originate from a female donor with breast cancer. Some clones in this sample may be carry-over from other donors' samples.

As concerns this clonotype: With a much larger clone just one base away, this may be a read error. V usage is TRBV5-5 and J usage is TRBJ1-3; 7 bases agree with TRBD1. The germline CDR1 and CDR2 sequences are SGHKS and YYEKEE (reference sequence). V lost 4 bases and J lost 0; bases outside the gene matches: 10. The CDR3 runs 17 residues. The CDR3 nucleotides are TGTGCCAGCAGCAGCGGACAGGCCCCCCCCTCTGGAAACACCATATATTTT. This codes for CASSSGQAPPSGNTIYF.

This clonotype appeared many times. The gene calls are TRBV12-3 or TRBV12-4 and TRBJ2-7, with a possible D match to TRBD2 (5 bases). V was cut by 7 bases and J by 2 bases, with 12 bases left in between. The CDR3 runs 13 residues. CDR3 loop: CASTADSAYEQYF. CDR3 nucleotide sequence: TGTGCCAGCACCGCGGACTCTGCCTACGAGCAGTACTTC.

This clonotype was counted at least ten times. V is TRBV20-1 and J is TRBJ2-2; the D gene could be TRBD1 or TRBD2 (5 bases each). The CDR3 is 13 residues long. Germline V gives CDR1 DFQATT, CDR2 SNEGSKA (reference sequence). In nucleotides, the CDR3 is TGCAGGGGGGTTGACGTCCTCTCCGGGGAGCTGTTTTTT. Translating gives CRGVDVLSGELFF.

This clonotype has a count of ten or more. V and J are TRBV6-5 and TRBJ2-2; 8 bases are a match to TRBD2. The CDR3 has 15 amino acids. J gave up 2 bases and V 6 bases, and 5 bases lay outside the gene matches. Germline assignment: CDR1 MNHEY and CDR2 SVGAGI. CDR3 sequence (DNA): TGTGCCAGCAGCCAAGCGGGAGTAAACACCGGGGAGCTGTTTTTT. Its translation: CASSQAGVNTGELFF.

This clonotype was seen at least ten times. The J gene is TRBJ2-5, the V gene TRBV29-1, with D possibly being TRBD1 (6 bases). The CDR3 totals 14 residues. CDR1 and CDR2 (germline): SQVTM, ANQGSEA. Trimming removed 2 bases from V and 6 bases from J, with 16 bases in between. The CDR3 loop reads CSVEPYQGMQTQYF. CDR3 nucleotide sequence: TGCAGCGTTGAACCGTATCAGGGGATGCAGACCCAGTACTTC.

This clonotype was seen ten or more times. The rearrangement links TRBV7-9 to TRBJ1-2; 8 bases align to TRBD1. Germline V gene lookup returns CDR1 SEHNR and CDR2 FQNEAQ (reference sequence). V shed 1 base and J 6 bases; nucleotides not matched to a gene: 10. CDR3 length: 16 residues. The CDR3 is CASSLEARGRVNGYTF. The CDR3 DNA reads TGTGCCAGCAGCTTAGAGGCCAGGGGGCGCGTAAATGGCTACACCTTC.

The sample holds many counts of this clonotype. The chain carries TRBV7-3 and TRBJ2-1; a possible D gene is TRBD1 (6 bases). Germline V lookup: CDR1 SGHTA, CDR2 FQGTGA. This CDR3 has 15 residues. V shed 4 bases and J shed 2 bases, with 12 bases lying between them. CDR3 sequence: CASSYRAQAYNEQFF. The CDR3, as DNA: TGTGCCAGCAGCTACAGGGCCCAAGCCTACAATGAGCAGTTCTTC. Together with reference TRBV7-3 and TRBJ2-1, the CDR3 gives the full variable domain: GAGVSQTPSNKVTEKGKYVELRCDPISGHTALYWYRQSLGQGPEFLIYFQGTGAADDSGLPNDRFFAVRPEGSVSTLKIQRTERGDSAVYLCASSYRAQAYNEQFFGPGTRLTVL.

A few counts support this clonotype. A much larger clone sits a single nucleotide away, making a read error possible. The chain carries TRBV9 and TRBJ1-5, with D perhaps matching TRBD1 (5 bases). CDR3 length: 13 amino acids. Germline assignment: CDR1 SGDLS and CDR2 YYNGEE. This chain's CDR3 is CAGSVVGDQPQHF. The DNA for the CDR3 is TGTGCCGGCAGCGTAGTAGGGGATCAGCCCCAGCATTTT.

Comments on this clonotype: Mismatch with germline at one junction end may stem from a read error. The chain couples TRBV2 to TRBJ1-1; D might be TRBD1 (6 bases). CDR1 and CDR2 from the germline V gene are SNHLY and FYNNEI. The CDR3 runs to 13 residues. The CDR3, as DNA: TGTGCCAGCAGTCTCGGAGGGGGTGATCATAGGGTCTTT. Translation: CASSLGGGDHRVF.